The rows below give T cell receptor beta chains drawn from one sample of a study of blood T cell repertoires in COVID-19. Assay: immunoSEQ multiplex PCR; the TCRdb copy retains only in-frame clones and omits some. The table shows about 200,000 clones, with 84% occurring only once. The specimen was peripheral blood. These receptors originate from a human donor in a cohort sampled during active COVID-19. Each CDR3 is given without its conserved first and last residue.

J gene | V gene | CDR3 protein
TRBJ2-5 | TRBV18 | ASSPTSGSAQETQY
TRBJ2-7 | TRBV28 | ASMGPGQGVYEQY
TRBJ2-5 | TRBV11-2 | ASSADRMEETQY
TRBJ1-3 | TRBV11-2 | ASSPNRVTGNTIY
TRBJ2-1 | TRBV10-1 | ASSVGTGGYNEQF
TRBJ2-7 | TRBV19 | ASSLAGQSYEQY
TRBJ2-1 | TRBV27 | ASRDSGLAIYNEQF
TRBJ2-5 | TRBV7-2 | ASSLAGAGPETQY
TRBJ1-1 | TRBV19 | ASSIGQGASEAF
TRBJ1-2 | TRBV30 | AWSDGYGYT
TRBJ2-3 | TRBV6-5 | ASSYSSGLLTDTQY
TRBJ2-1 | TRBV27 | ASSLSWSVRSYNEQF
TRBJ2-1 | TRBV21-1 | ASSKGVRGEQF
TRBJ2-1 | TRBV5-1 | ASSLFGGTIYNEQF
TRBJ1-1 | TRBV24-1 | ATSDRGTVGAF